These 4 T cell receptor beta chains were sequenced from one sample in a study of shared clonotypes between healthy human individuals. The protocol was immunoSEQ multiplex PCR, while the TCRdb copy is restricted to in-frame clones and leaves out a portion. The table includes millions of clones, around 94% detected once. The specimen was naive CD4+ T cells sorted from blood. Subset in this sample: CD45RA+ positively selected. Source of these receptors: a man aged 18 to 29 in good health.

This clone was seen just once. The chain is built from TRBV12-5 and TRBJ2-3, with TRBD2 matching 7 bases. Germline CDR1 is LGHNT and CDR2 is FRNRAP. V trimming: 2 bases; J trimming: 2 bases; junction bases outside the gene matches: 10. The CDR3 extends over 17 amino acids. CDR3 sequence: CASGLSGASGSTDTQYF. The CDR3 DNA follows: TGTGCTAGTGGTTTGAGCGGGGCTAGCGGCTCCACAGATACGCAGTATTTT. The variable domain in full, with the rest retrieved from reference TRBV12-5 and TRBJ2-3, is DARVTQTPRHKVTEMGQEVTMRCQPILGHNTVFWYRQTMMQGLELLAYFRNRAPLDDSGMPKDRFSAEMPDATLATLKIQPSEPRDSAVYFCASGLSGASGSTDTQYFGPGTRLTVL.

In this sample, this clone turned up once. The rearrangement uses TRBV7-9 and TRBJ2-2; 7 bases agree with TRBD1. The CDR3 totals 15 residues. Germline CDR1 reads SEHNR; CDR2 reads FQNEAQ (reference sequence). J was trimmed by 4 bases and V by 0 bases; bases with no gene match: 2. The CDR3 loop reads CASSLAGTVTGELFF. Written as DNA, the CDR3 is TGTGCCAGCAGCTTAGCGGGGACAGTCACCGGGGAGCTGTTTTTT.

The chain uses TRBV7-9 and TRBJ1-4; D is perhaps TRBD1 (6 bases). The CDR3 length is 18 residues. Germline lookup yields CDR1 SEHNR and CDR2 FQNEAQ (reference sequence). The V end was cut by 3 bases, the J end by 7 bases, with 24 bases between. The CDR3 sequence: CASSFTGAVRARGEKLFF. The CDR3 region has the DNA TGTGCCAGCAGCTTTACGGGAGCGGTGAGGGCCAGGGGTGAAAAACTGTTTTTT.

The chain has TRBV20-1 and TRBJ2-7; no clear D gene. The CDR3 consists of 11 residues. The germline V gene has CDR1 DFQATT and CDR2 SNEGSKA (reference sequence). Trimming shortened V by 5 bases and J by 6 bases, and 11 bases separated the two germline ends. This chain's CDR3 is CSAQIVREQYF. CDR3 nucleotides: TGCAGTGCTCAGATCGTCCGCGAGCAGTACTTC.